These 9 T cell receptor beta chains were sequenced from one sample in a study of blood T cell repertoires in COVID-19. The method was immunoSEQ multiplex PCR; TCRdb's version includes in-frame clones alone and lacks a portion of them. The sample shows 280,000 or so clones, approximately 89% of them seen only once. Sequencing was carried out using peripheral blood. The receptors derive from a woman aged 55-69 years with acute or convalescent COVID-19.

Notes on this clone: One junction end disagrees with the germline gene, perhaps due to a read error. This chain uses TRBV3-1 (or the pseudogene TRBV3-2) with TRBJ2-2; weak D call: TRBD2 (5 bases). The CDR3 sequence is 14 residues long. Germline V CDR1 and CDR2: LGHDT, YNNKEL (reference sequence). The CDR3 DNA reads as TGTGCCAGCAGCCAATTGGCAGGCACCGGGGAGCTGCTTTTT. Its protein product is CASSQLAGTGELLF.

V is TRBV30 and J is TRBJ2-7; TRBD2 might be the D (6 bases). The CDR3 covers 14 residues. V was trimmed by 2 bases and J by 7 bases, leaving 18 bases between them. Per germline, CDR1 GTSNPN and CDR2 SVGIG (reference sequence). The CDR3 sequence: CAWSRSGSTGEQYF. CDR3 bases: TGTGCCTGGAGTCGTAGCGGTTCTACGGGGGAGCAGTACTTC.

The V gene is TRBV9, the J gene TRBJ2-6; tentative D call: TRBD2 (5 bases). The length of the CDR3 is 15 residues. V lost 0 bases, J lost 4 bases, and 8 bases lay in between. The germline CDR1 and CDR2 sequences are SGDLS and YYNGEE. The CDR3 loop reads CASSVAGSGANVLTF. The CDR3 DNA sequence: TGTGCCAGCAGCGTAGCGGGATCGGGGGCCAACGTCCTGACTTTC.

The V gene is TRBV28, the J gene TRBJ2-7; 10 bases align to TRBD1. CDR1 and CDR2 (germline): MDHEN, SYDVKM. The V segment lost 2 bases and the J segment 4 bases; nucleotides outside the gene matches: 8. The CDR3 has 16 amino acids. The CDR3 region is CASSLPPGQGTYEQYF. For the CDR3, the DNA is TGTGCCAGCAGTTTACCTCCGGGACAGGGGACTTACGAGCAGTACTTC.

V and J are TRBV12-3 or TRBV12-4 and TRBJ1-2; TRBD1 agrees at 8 bases. This CDR3 region has 12 residues. Trimming at V came to 5 bases and at J to 12 bases, leaving 8 bases not matched to a gene. The CDR3, as DNA: TGTGCCAGCAGTGCTGGGACAGGCGGTGACACCTTC. Translation gives CASSAGTGGDTF.

In the case of this clone: A read error may account for a junction end that differs from germline. This chain links TRBV2 with TRBJ2-4, with a possible D match to TRBD2 (5 bases). Germline assignment: CDR1 SNHLY and CDR2 FYNNEI. This CDR3 is built from 11 residues. For the CDR3, the DNA is TGTGCCAGCTACGGACTGGTGGGCTTGGACTTC. Translating it yields CASYGLVGLDF.

The chain employs TRBV6-2 or TRBV6-3 and TRBJ1-5, with D hard to call. Per the germline V gene, CDR1 is MNHEY and CDR2 is SVGEGT. The ends were cut back, 6 bases at V and 0 bases at J, with 12 bases in the middle. The CDR3 covers 15 residues. Written as DNA, the CDR3 is TGTGCCAGCAGCCCCTCCGGTGATAGCAATCAGCCCCAGCATTTT. Its translation: CASSPSGDSNQPQHF.

This clone has just a few counts. V gene TRBV19 combines with J gene TRBJ2-3, with TRBD2 matching 9 bases. Germline values: CDR1 LNHDA, CDR2 SQIVND (reference sequence). Germline trimming cut 3 bases from V and 6 bases from J; bases unmatched to any gene: 7. This CDR3 comprises 15 residues. The CDR3 DNA is TGTGCCAGTAGTATGGTGCGGGGGGGCCAGGATACGCAGTATTTT. It translates to CASSMVRGGQDTQYF. Together with reference TRBV19 and TRBJ2-3, the CDR3 gives the full variable domain: DGGITQSPKYLFRKEGQNVTLSCEQNLNHDAMYWYRQDPGQGLRLIYYSQIVNDFQKGDIAEGYSVSREKKESFPLTVTSAQKNPTAFYLCASSMVRGGQDTQYFGPGTRLTVL.

Points on this clone: Other DNA sequences in this sample translate to the same CDR3. The rearrangement joins TRBV5-1 to TRBJ2-2; the D gene is possibly TRBD2 (5 bases). The germline V gene encodes CDR1 SGHRS and CDR2 YFSETQ. CDR3 length equals 15 residues. Deletions cut 0 bases from V and 2 bases from J, with 8 bases between. Written as DNA, the CDR3 is TGCGCCAGCAGCTTGGGACCGGGAAACACCGGGGAGCTGTTTTTT. Protein product: CASSLGPGNTGELFF.